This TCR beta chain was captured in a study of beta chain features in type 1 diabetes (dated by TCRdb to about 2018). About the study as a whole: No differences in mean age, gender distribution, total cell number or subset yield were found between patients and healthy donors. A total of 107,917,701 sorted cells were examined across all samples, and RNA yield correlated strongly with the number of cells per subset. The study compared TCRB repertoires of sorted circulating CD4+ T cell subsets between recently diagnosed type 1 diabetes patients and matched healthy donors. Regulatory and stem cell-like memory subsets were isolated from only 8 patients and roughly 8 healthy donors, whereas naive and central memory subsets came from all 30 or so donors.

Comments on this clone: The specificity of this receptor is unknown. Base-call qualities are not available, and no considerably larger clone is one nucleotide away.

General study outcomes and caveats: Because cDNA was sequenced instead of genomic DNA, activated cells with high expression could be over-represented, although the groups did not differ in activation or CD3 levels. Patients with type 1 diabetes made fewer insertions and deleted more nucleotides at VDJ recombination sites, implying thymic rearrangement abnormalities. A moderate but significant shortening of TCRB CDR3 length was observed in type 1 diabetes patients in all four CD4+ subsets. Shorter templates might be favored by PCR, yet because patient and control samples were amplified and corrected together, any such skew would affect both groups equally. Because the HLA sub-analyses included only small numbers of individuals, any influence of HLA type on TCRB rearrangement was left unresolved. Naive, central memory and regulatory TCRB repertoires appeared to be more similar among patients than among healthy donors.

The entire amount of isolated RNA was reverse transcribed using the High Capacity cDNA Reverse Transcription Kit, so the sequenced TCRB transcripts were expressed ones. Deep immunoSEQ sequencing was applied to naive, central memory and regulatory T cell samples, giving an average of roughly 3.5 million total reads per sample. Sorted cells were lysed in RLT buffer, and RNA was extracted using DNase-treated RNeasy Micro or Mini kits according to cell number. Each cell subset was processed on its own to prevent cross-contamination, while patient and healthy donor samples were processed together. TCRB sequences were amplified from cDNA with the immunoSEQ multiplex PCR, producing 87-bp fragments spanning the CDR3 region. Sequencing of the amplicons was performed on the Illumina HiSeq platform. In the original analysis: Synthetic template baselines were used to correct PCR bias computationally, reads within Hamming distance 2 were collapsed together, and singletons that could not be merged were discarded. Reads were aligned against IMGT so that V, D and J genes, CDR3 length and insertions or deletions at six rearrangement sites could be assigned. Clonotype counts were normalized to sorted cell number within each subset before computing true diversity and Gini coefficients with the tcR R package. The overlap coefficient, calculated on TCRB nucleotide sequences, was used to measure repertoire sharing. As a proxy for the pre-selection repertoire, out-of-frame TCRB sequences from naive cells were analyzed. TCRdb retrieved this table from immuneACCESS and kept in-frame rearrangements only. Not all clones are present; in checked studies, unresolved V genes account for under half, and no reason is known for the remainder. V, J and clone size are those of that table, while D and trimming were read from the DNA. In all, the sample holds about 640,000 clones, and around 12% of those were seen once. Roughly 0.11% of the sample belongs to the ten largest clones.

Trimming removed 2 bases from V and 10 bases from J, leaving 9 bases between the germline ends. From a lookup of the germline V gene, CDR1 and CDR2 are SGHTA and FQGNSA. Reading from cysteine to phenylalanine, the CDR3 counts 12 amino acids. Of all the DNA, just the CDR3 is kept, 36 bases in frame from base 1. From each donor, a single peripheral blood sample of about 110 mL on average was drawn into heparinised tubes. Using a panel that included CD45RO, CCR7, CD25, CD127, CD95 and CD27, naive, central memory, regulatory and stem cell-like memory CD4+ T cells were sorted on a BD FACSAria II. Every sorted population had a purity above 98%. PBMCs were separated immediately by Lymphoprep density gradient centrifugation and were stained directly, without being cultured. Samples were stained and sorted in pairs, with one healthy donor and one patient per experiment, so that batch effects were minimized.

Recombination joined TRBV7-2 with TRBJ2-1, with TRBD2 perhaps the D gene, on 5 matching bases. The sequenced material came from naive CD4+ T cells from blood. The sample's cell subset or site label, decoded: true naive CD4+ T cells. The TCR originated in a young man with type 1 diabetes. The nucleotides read TGTGCCAGCAGCTTATTAACGGGGGAGCAGTTCTTC. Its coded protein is CASSLLTGEQFF.